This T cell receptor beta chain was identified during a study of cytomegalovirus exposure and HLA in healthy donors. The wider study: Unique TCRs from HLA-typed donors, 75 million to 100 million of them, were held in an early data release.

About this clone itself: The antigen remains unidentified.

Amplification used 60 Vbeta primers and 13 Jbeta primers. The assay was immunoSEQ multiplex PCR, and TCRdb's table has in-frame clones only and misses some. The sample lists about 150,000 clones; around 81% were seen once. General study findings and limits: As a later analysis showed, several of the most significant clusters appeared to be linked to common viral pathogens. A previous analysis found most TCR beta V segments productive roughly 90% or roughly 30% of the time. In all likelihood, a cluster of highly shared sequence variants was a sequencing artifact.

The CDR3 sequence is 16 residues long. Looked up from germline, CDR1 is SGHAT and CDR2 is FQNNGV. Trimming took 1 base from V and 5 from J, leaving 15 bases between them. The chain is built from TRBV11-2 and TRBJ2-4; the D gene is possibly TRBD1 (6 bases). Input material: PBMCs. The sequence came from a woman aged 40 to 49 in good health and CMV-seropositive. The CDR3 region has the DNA TGTGCCAGCAGCTTAGGCCTAGGGCAGGGGCAAAACATTCAGTACTTC. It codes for CASSLGLGQGQNIQYF.